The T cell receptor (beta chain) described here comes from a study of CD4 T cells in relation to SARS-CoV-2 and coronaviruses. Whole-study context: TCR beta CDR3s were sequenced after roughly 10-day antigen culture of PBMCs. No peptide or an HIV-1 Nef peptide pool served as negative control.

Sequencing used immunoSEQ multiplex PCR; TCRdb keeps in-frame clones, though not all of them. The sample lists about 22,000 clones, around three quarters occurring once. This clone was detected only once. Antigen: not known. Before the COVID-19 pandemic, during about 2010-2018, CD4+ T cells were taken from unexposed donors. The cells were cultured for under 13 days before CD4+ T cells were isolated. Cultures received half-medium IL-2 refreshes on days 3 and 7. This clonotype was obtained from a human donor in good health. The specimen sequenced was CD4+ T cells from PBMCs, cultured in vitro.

CDR3 protein: CASSRQSDGPYEQYF. CDR3 nucleotides: TGCGCCAGCAGCCGTCAGTCCGACGGCCCCTACGAGCAGTACTTC. The V call is TRBV4-3, the J call TRBJ2-7; unclear D gene. The V gene's germline CDR1 is LGHNA and CDR2 YSLEER. This CDR3 is 15 amino acids long. V was pared by 4 bases and J by 2 bases, with 15 bases between.